This T cell receptor beta chain comes out of a study of T cell repertoires in cytomegalovirus infection. Background on the study: Both recently identified HLA-C-restricted and well-studied HLA-B-restricted CMV epitopes were used in the study. Study-wide results and limits: The response measured ex vivo was dominated by TCR beta clonotypes (HLA-C-restricted and CMV-specific).

The germline V gene has CDR1 MGHDK and CDR2 SYGVNS. The CDR3 is 11 amino acids. The germline V and J ends were trimmed by 5 bases and 6 bases, with 4 bases remaining between them. The table lists this clonotype with many counts. Its antigen is undetermined. TCRdb recomputed calls from the reads with MiXCR, one row per CDR3 protein. Of a few hundred thousand distinct CDR3 sequences listed, roughly a fifth are singletons. Specimen: cultured PBMCs, collected from culture after CMV antigen stimulation. The receptor was derived from a human donor in good health (CMV status not recorded). Some clones in this sample may be carry-over from other donors' samples. The chain joins TRBV25-1 to TRBJ1-4; no clear D. The CDR3 sequence is CASSPHEKLFF. CDR3 coding DNA: TGTGCCAGCAGTCCCCATGAAAAACTGTTTTTT.